Here is one T cell receptor beta chain with its context. These data belong to a study of blood T cell repertoires in COVID-19. The CDR3 has 13 amino acids. Germline CDR1 and CDR2: MDHEN and SYDVKM. V gave up 7 bases and J gave up 1 base, with 10 bases separating them. In the source study's methods: By means of reference gene primer amplification, nucleated cell counts were estimated. Data came from immunoSEQ multiplex PCR; TCRdb stores just in-frame clones and leaves some out. V, J and clone size were drawn from that table, and D and trimming were deduced from the DNA. Of about 110,000 clones in the sample, nearly 85% were seen once.

The genes are TRBV28 and TRBJ1-1; D is ambiguous. This TCR came from a woman aged 50 to 65 with acute or convalescent COVID-19. Sequenced input: peripheral blood. This CDR3 is CASNRVPNTEAFF. DNA for the CDR3: TGTGCCAGCAACCGGGTCCCGAACACTGAAGCTTTCTTT.